This record looks at one T cell receptor beta chain sequence and its context. These data originate in a study of cytomegalovirus exposure and HLA in healthy donors. Germline CDR1 and CDR2: SEHNR and FQNEAQ (reference sequence). The CDR3 sequence is 12 residues long. V was trimmed by 6 bases and J by 7 bases, leaving 13 bases between them. PCR used 60 Vbeta primers and 13 Jbeta primers. This table comes from immunoSEQ multiplex PCR, and its TCRdb copy is limited to in-frame clones, with some not included. Altogether some 120,000 clones are present, around 79% being singletons, with the ten largest covering around 1.5%.

Material: PBMCs. The rearrangement uses TRBV7-9 and TRBJ2-7; D is unresolved. This receptor was taken from a woman between 18 and 29 years old in good health and CMV-seronegative. DNA of the CDR3: TGTGCCAGCAGGCCGAGCGTTGGGGAGCAGTACTTC. This codes for CASRPSVGEQYF. The full variable domain, completed using reference TRBV7-9 and TRBJ2-7, is DTGVSQNPRHKITKRGQNVTFRCDPISEHNRLYWYRQTLGQGPEFLTYFQNEAQLEKSRLLSDRFSAERPKGSFSTLEIQRTEQGDSAMYLCASRPSVGEQYFGPGTRLTVT.